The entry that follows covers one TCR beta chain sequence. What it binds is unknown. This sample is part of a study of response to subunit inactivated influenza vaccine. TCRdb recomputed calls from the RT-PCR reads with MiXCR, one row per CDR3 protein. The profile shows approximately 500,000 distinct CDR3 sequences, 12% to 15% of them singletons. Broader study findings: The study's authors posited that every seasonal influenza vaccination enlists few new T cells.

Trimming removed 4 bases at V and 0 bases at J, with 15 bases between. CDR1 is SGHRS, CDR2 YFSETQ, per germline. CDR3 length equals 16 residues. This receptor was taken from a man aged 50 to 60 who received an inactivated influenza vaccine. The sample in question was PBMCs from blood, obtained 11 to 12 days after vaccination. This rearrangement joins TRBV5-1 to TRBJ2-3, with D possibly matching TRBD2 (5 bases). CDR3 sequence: CASSGEGLTSTDTQYF. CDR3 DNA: TGCGCCAGCAGCGGAGAAGGACTCACTAGCACAGATACGCAGTATTTT.